This note documents a single TCR beta chain sequence. This clonotype was found a few times. There is no known antigen for this receptor. Base qualities are not at hand, and no much larger clone is one base apart. The data are from a study of blood T cells in healthy people across ages (dated by TCRdb to the mid-2010s). About the investigation overall: In model experiments, roughly one uniquely barcoded TCR beta cDNA molecule per two T cells was captured by template switching. The study measured age-related changes in TCR beta repertoire diversity using deep sequencing normalized with unique cDNA molecular identifiers. Donors were grouped into four age groups: young (average approximately 16 years), middle-aged (around 39), aged (around 62) and long-lived (about 90). Donors of different ages were randomly distributed across sequencing lanes to avoid experimental bias. The study analyzed two additional independent replicas of 1 million unique cDNA reads from the same blood draw for two donors, one aged 18 to 30 and one aged 80 or older.

Overall study results and their limits: Compared with the aged group, the long-lived group had more naive CD4+ T cells, fewer expanded clones and increased TCR diversity, suggesting age selection. Total diversity estimates from one million sequenced T cells were considered lower bounds and underestimates. Because donor CMV infection status was unknown, age-related changes in expanded clonotypes were potentially confounded. Observed TCR beta diversity per million T cells fell roughly linearly with age, and a significant reduction was already apparent by age around 39. Since profiling was done on bulk unsorted PBMCs, naive and antigen-experienced compartments could not be conclusively compared. The percentage of naive T cells measured by flow cytometry correlated strongly with observed TCR beta diversity.

The roughly 42 donors, aged about 6 to 95 years, were systemically healthy Caucasian individuals from Russia. Each donor gave about 9.7 milliliters of peripheral blood, drawn into EDTA-treated Vacutainer tubes. Ficoll-Paque density-gradient centrifugation was used to isolate PBMCs, with at least 7 million per sample. Total RNA, at least 6 micrograms per sample, was extracted from PBMCs with Trizol reagent. The percentages of naive CD45RAhigh/CD27high T cells were determined by flow cytometry on a PBMC aliquot from every donor. Library preparation used 5' RACE. Sequencing relied on an Illumina HiSeq 2500. A second PCR of about 6 to 11 cycles was performed with a sample-barcoded 5' primer and a J-beta primer mix. Each TCR beta cDNA molecule received a unique molecular identifier from a template-switch 5' adaptor carrying 12 random nucleotides. At least 2.5 million CDR3-containing paired-end reads were obtained from each sample. First-strand cDNA was synthesized from all RNA with the Mint cDNA synthesis kit, primed by a TRBC-specific oligonucleotide. Following uracil-DNA glycosylase treatment, a first 18-cycle PCR with universal primers M1SS and BC2_uni_R was performed on all cDNA. The authors processed their data as follows. For normalization, 1 million high-quality reads, each with a distinct molecular identifier, were randomly selected from each sample. Reads with shared molecular identifiers were discarded instead of being binned into consensus sequences. CDR3 identification, clonotype clustering and error correction used MiTCR with a Q25 quality threshold and the strictest error-elimination algorithm. Lower-bound total TCR beta diversity was estimated with a nonparametric unseen species model using Euler transformation. TCRdb handled the public reads itself, with Q25 trimming in fastp and clone calling in MiXCR, and kept productive beta chains. One record per CDR3 amino acid sequence lists the most common genes and DNA. TCRdb's processing, not the authors' own work, is the source of the V and J calls. The sample yields approximately 1.5 million distinct CDR3 sequences; almost 35% were counted once. The ten top clones hold around 10% of the sample.

V sheds 3 bases and J sheds 8 bases, leaving 10 bases between their ends. Looking up the germline V gene (reference sequence) yields CDR1 LGHDT and CDR2 YNNKEL. Including the terminal cysteine and phenylalanine, the CDR3 comprises 12 residues. Here the CDR3 DNA is all that survives: 36 bases in frame from base 1. The specimen was blood. Rearrangement joined TRBV3-1 to TRBJ1-2; D gene: possibly TRBD1, on 5 matching bases. The receptor was isolated from a woman in her 30s in good health. The CDR3 region has the sequence CASSQRSGGYTF. The DNA sequence is given as TGTGCCAGCAGCCAGAGGTCAGGGGGCTACACCTTC.